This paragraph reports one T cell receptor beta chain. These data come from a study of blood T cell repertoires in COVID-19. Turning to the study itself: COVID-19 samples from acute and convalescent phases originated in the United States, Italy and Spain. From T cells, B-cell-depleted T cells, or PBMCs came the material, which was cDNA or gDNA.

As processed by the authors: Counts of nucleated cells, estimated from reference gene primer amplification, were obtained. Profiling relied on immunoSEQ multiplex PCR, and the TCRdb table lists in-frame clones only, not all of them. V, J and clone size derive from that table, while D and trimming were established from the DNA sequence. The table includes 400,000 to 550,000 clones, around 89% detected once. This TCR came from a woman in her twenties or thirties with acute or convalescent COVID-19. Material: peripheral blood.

CDR3: CASRGTSTDTQYF. The CDR3 DNA sequence: TGTGCCAGTAGAGGGACTAGCACAGATACGCAGTATTTT. This sequence joins TRBV19 and TRBJ2-3; a possible D gene is TRBD2 (6 bases). Germline V CDR1 and CDR2: LNHDA, SQIVND (reference sequence). This CDR3 is built from 13 residues. Trimming cost V 6 bases and J 0 bases, with 7 bases left between them.